Following are 12 T cell receptor beta chains from one sample sequenced in a study of spatial heterogeneity in lung cancer. TCRdb analysed the 5' RACE reads with MiXCR anew, one entry per CDR3 protein. Of about 3,100 distinct CDR3 sequences in the sample, around 18% were seen once. Time point described: sample taken at primary tumor resection. Source: normal lung tissue next to the tumor, taken at surgery. The receptor source for this set is a male donor with early-stage non-small cell lung cancer.

This clonotype was seen more than once but under ten times. The rearrangement joins TRBV6-5 to TRBJ2-4; 7 bases fit TRBD1. Looked up from germline, CDR1 is MNHEY and CDR2 is SVGAGI. V was pared by 7 bases and J by 6 bases, with 9 bases of the junction left unmatched. This CDR3 has 14 amino acids. The CDR3 protein is CASNPRDRANIQYF. CDR3 nucleotides: TGTGCCAGCAATCCACGAGACAGGGCAAACATTCAGTACTTC.

By share, this clonotype counts as medium-sized. This sequence joins TRBV7-9 and TRBJ1-1; the D gene is possibly TRBD1 (5 bases). The germline V and J ends were trimmed by 5 bases and 5 bases, with 18 bases remaining between them. CDR3 size: 15 residues. Germline-derived CDR1 and CDR2 are SEHNR and FQNEAQ (reference sequence). The CDR3 is CASSAHPTALTEAFF. DNA for the CDR3: TGTGCCAGCAGCGCCCACCCGACAGCTCTTACTGAAGCTTTCTTT.

The count of this clonotype is one. This may stem from a read error, because a much larger clone lies one nucleotide away. The V and J genes are TRBV9 and TRBJ1-1, with 7 positions matching TRBD1. The CDR3 consists of 15 residues. The germline CDR1 and CDR2 sequences are SGDLS and YYNGEE. CDR3 bases: TGTGCCAGCGGCGTAGTCCCAACAGGGGTCACTGAAGTTTTCTTT. As protein: CASGVVPTGVTEVFF.

By share of the sample, this clonotype is medium-sized. The genes are TRBV7-2 and TRBJ1-5, with 7 bases that match TRBD1. V shed 3 bases and J 1 base; nucleotides not matched to a gene: 3. CDR1 SGHTA and CDR2 FQGNSA come from the germline V gene. The CDR3 loop spans 15 amino acids. Written as DNA, the CDR3 is TGTGCCAGCAGCTTCAGGGGGTCCAGCAATCAGCCCCAGCATTTT. Protein sequence: CASSFRGSSNQPQHF.

There are a few counts of this clonotype. The rearrangement uses TRBV27 and TRBJ2-1, with TRBD1 identical over 7 bases. Germline V gives CDR1 MNHEY, CDR2 SMNVEV (reference sequence). The CDR3 length is 15 residues. V lost 5 bases, J lost 5 bases, and 9 bases stayed unmatched. CDR3 DNA: TGTGCCAGCAGTCCTAGCCGACAGGGCCACAATGAGCAGTTCTTC. This codes for CASSPSRQGHNEQFF.

In its sample, this clonotype ranks as medium-sized. J is TRBJ2-7 and V is TRBV12-3 or TRBV12-4; no clear D gene. The CDR3 runs 14 residues. Trimming left V 3 bases short and J 1 base short, with 10 bases between. The CDR3 DNA is TGTGCCAGCAGTTTTTCAGTGGCTTCCTACGAGCAGTACTTC. Translated: CASSFSVASYEQYF.

This clonotype was recorded only once. The chain is built from TRBV19 and TRBJ2-5; D is uncertain. Trimming took 2 bases from V and 2 from J, leaving 9 bases between them. Germline assignment: CDR1 LNHDA and CDR2 SQIVND (reference sequence). The CDR3 totals 14 residues. CDR3 sequence (DNA): TGTGCCAGTAGTATACGACTGTCTCAAGAGACCCAGTACTTC. Translated, it gives CASSIRLSQETQYF.

This clonotype is medium-sized by share. The genes are TRBV29-1 and TRBJ2-1; possibly TRBD1 for D (6 bases). The V end lost 6 bases, the J end lost 10 bases, and 22 bases lay between the germline ends. The CDR3 loop spans 14 amino acids. CDR1 is SQVTM and CDR2 is ANQGSEA in the germline V gene. CDR3 sequence: CSVRAGTRHVEQFF. The CDR3 region has the DNA TGCAGCGTCCGGGCCGGGACAAGACACGTGGAGCAGTTCTTC.

This clonotype was detected a few times. CDR3 in DNA: TGCAGTGCTGAAGCTAGCGGGAGAATCCCCTACGAGCAGTACTTC. This gives the protein CSAEASGRIPYEQYF. This chain connects TRBV20-1 to TRBJ2-7, with TRBD2 matching 10 bases. Germline V gene data show CDR1 as DFQATT and CDR2 as SNEGSKA (reference sequence). There are 15 residues in the CDR3. With V trimmed by 5 bases and J by 2 bases, 9 bases remained unmatched.

In this sample, this clonotype is medium-sized. The chain employs TRBV6-5 and TRBJ1-2, with a possible D match to TRBD1 (5 bases). V was shortened by 0 bases and J by 7 bases, with 9 bases between the two germline ends. The germline gives CDR1 MNHEY, CDR2 SVGAGI. The CDR3 is made up of 13 amino acids. CDR3 sequence reads: CASSYSPGSGYTF. For the CDR3, the DNA is TGTGCCAGCAGTTACTCGCCAGGGAGTGGCTACACCTTC.

This clonotype is medium-sized within its sample. In nucleotides, the CDR3 is TGTGCCAGCAGCTCCCTGGGCAGGGTCGAGCAGTACTTC. Its protein is CASSSLGRVEQYF. The chain couples TRBV7-2 to TRBJ2-7, with TRBD1 as a possible D gene (5 bases). V lost 4 bases and J lost 6, with 13 bases in between. Germline CDR1 is SGHTA and CDR2 is FQGNSA. This CDR3 comprises 13 residues.

This chain connects TRBV29-1 to TRBJ1-1; 8 bases align to TRBD1. Per the germline V gene, CDR1 is SQVTM and CDR2 is ANQGSEA. After removal of 6 bases from V and 3 bases from J, the junction contained 12 bases not matched to a gene. The CDR3 has 15 residues. The CDR3 bases are TGCAGCGTGAGTCGGACAGGGATGTCCTACACTGAAGCTTTCTTT. This sequence encodes CSVSRTGMSYTEAFF.